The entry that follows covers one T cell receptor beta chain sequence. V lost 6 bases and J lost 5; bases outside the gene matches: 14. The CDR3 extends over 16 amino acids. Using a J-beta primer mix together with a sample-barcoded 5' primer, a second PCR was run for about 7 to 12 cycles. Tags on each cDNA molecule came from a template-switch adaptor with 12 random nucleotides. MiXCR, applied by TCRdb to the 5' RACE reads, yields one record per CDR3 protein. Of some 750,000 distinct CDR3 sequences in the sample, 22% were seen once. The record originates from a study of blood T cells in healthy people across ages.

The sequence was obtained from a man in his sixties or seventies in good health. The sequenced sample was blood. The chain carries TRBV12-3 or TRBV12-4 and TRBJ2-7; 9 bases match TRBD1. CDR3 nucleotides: TGTGCCAGCAGCCCACCTGGGGGACAGGGTCCCAACGAGCAGTACTTC. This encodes CASSPPGGQGPNEQYF.